The present T cell receptor beta chain was sequenced within a study of blood T cell repertoires in COVID-19. Whole-study context: Acute and convalescent COVID-19 specimens originated in the United States, Italy and Spain.

Germline CDR1 KGHSH, CDR2 LQKENI. The ends were cut back, 2 bases at V and 1 base at J, with 5 bases in the middle. The CDR3 is made up of 14 amino acids. The authors' processing: Amplification of reference gene primers provided the estimated nucleated cell counts. The protocol was immunoSEQ multiplex PCR, while the TCRdb copy is restricted to in-frame clones and leaves out a portion. For V, J and clone size, that table is used; D and trimming come from the DNA. The sample contains about 20,000 clones, around 88% of which appear only once. Grouping used clinical history reported by participants in a survey and questionnaire. Donors in Cohort 3 counted as recovered after two negative PCRs, clearance, or symptom resolution.

Sequencing was performed on PBMCs or T cells enriched from blood (not recorded which). The source is a woman in her thirties who had recovered from COVID-19. The rearrangement uses TRBV18 and TRBJ1-4; D not resolved. The CDR3, as DNA: TGTGCCAGCTCACCAAGACAAACTAATGAAAAACTGTTTTTT. It is translated as CASSPRQTNEKLFF.